This passage covers 15 T cell receptor beta chains from one sample sequenced in a study of T cells in Graves' hyperthyroidism and ophthalmopathy. Amplification of TCR beta CDR3 regions was performed using RNA transcripts as template. With the HTBI primer set, the TCR CDR3 went through a first round of RT-PCR. Via MiXCR, TCRdb re-called the multiplex PCR reads, giving one row per CDR3 protein. Found here are 330,000 or so distinct CDR3 sequences, approximately 18% of them singletons; the top ten hold roughly 39%. The sample comprised blood. These receptors all stem from a man aged 50-59 years with Graves' ophthalmopathy.

This clonotype was detected many times. The V and J genes are TRBV4-1 and TRBJ2-1; 9 positions match TRBD1. The germline CDR1 and CDR2 sequences are MGHRA and YSYEKL. The V gene end was trimmed by 6 bases and the J gene end by 8 bases; junction bases not matched to a gene: 11. This CDR3 has 15 amino acids. This chain's CDR3 is CASSLRTGVVDEQFF. The CDR3 DNA reads as TGCGCCAGCAGTCTACGGACAGGGGTTGTAGATGAGCAGTTCTTC.

This clonotype was detected a few times. V gene TRBV10-3 combines with J gene TRBJ1-5; no clear D gene. The CDR3 is 13 amino acids. Per germline, CDR1 ENHRY and CDR2 SYGVKD. Trimming removed 6 bases at V and 3 bases at J, with 9 bases between. For the CDR3, the DNA is TGTGCCATCAGGAACGGCCCCAATCAGCCCCAGCATTTT. It encodes CAIRNGPNQPQHF.

This clonotype came up a few times. The chain couples TRBV6-1 to TRBJ2-3, with D perhaps assigned TRBD1 or TRBD2 (5 bases each). This CDR3 comprises 15 residues. CDR1 is MNHNS, CDR2 SASEGT, per germline. The V end was cut by 7 bases, the J end by 2 bases, with 16 bases between. The CDR3 DNA reads as TGTGCCAGCACCTCAGGGAGCCAACACACAGATACGCAGTATTTT. Its translation: CASTSGSQHTDTQYF.

In its sample, this clonotype was seen many times. This sequence joins TRBV7-8 and TRBJ1-2; D is unresolved. V was clipped by 2 bases and J by 4 bases, with 14 bases between them. The CDR3 has 15 residues. The germline CDR1 and CDR2 sequences are SGHVS and FQNEAQ. In DNA form, the CDR3 reads TGTGCCAGCAGCTTATCCGCCGCAAGTGCCTATGGCTACACCTTC. This gives the protein CASSLSAASAYGYTF.

This rearrangement joins TRBV24-1 to TRBJ2-1, with D perhaps TRBD1 or TRBD2 (5 bases each). The CDR3 loop spans 17 amino acids. V was clipped by 2 bases and J by 1 base, with 14 bases between them. Germline V CDR1 and CDR2: KGHDR, SFDVKD. This chain's CDR3 is CATSDSGDGGSYNEQFF. For the CDR3, the DNA is TGTGCCACCAGTGATTCTGGGGACGGTGGGTCCTACAATGAGCAGTTCTTC.

This clonotype was observed many times. The V gene is TRBV6-5, the J gene TRBJ2-7; D not resolved. Germline values: CDR1 MNHEY, CDR2 SVGAGI. This CDR3 contains 13 residues. V lost 2 bases and J lost 5, with 10 bases in between. The DNA of the CDR3 is TGTGCCAGCAGTTACGTCGAGAAGGACGAGCAGTACTTC. This gives the protein CASSYVEKDEQYF.

This clonotype appeared many times. The chain combines TRBV7-9 with TRBJ1-1; 9 bases agree with TRBD1. Trimming removed 6 bases from V and 1 base from J; junction bases left unmatched: 3. The CDR3 sequence is 14 residues long. In germline, CDR1 is SEHNR, CDR2 FQNEAQ (reference sequence). The CDR3 here is CASRGQGQNTEAFF. In DNA, the CDR3 is TGTGCCAGCAGGGGACAGGGTCAGAACACTGAAGCTTTCTTT. Full variable domain (missing parts from reference TRBV7-9 and TRBJ1-1): DTGVSQNPRHKITKRGQNVTFRCDPISEHNRLYWYRQTLGQGPEFLTYFQNEAQLEKSRLLSDRFSAERPKGSFSTLEIQRTEQGDSAMYLCASRGQGQNTEAFFGQGTRLTVV.

In its sample, this clonotype was seen many times. V gene TRBV20-1 combines with J gene TRBJ2-3, with a possible D match to TRBD2 (7 bases). Germline values: CDR1 DFQATT, CDR2 SNEGSKA (reference sequence). The CDR3 runs to 16 residues. The CDR3 DNA follows: TGCGGTATACCGAAGGGGGGGAGGGCCCAGACAGATACGCAGTATTTT. Residues: CGIPKGGRAQTDTQYF.

As for this clonotype: This sequence may be a read error, since a much larger clone differs from it by one base. V is TRBV12-3 or TRBV12-4 and J is TRBJ2-7; TRBD1 matches 9 bases. This CDR3 is built from 13 residues. CDR3 DNA sequence: TGTGCCAACAGTAACCGGGACAGGGAAGCGCAGTACTTC. Translated: CANSNRDREAQYF.

This clonotype was found many times. The chain recombines TRBV20-1 with TRBJ2-3; perhaps TRBD2 as D (7 bases). The CDR3 runs 15 residues. Germline CDR1 is DFQATT and CDR2 is SNEGSKA (reference sequence). Trimming shortened V by 3 bases and J by 5 bases, and 18 bases separated the two germline ends. The chain's CDR3 is CSASGRVGGGDTQYF. For the CDR3, the DNA is TGCAGTGCTAGCGGTCGTGTAGGGGGGGGAGATACGCAGTATTTT.

This clonotype occurred many times. The J gene is TRBJ2-5, the V gene TRBV2, with 7 bases lining up with TRBD2. V lost 6 bases to trimming and J lost 1 base; unmatched junction nucleotides: 11. The germline V gene encodes CDR1 SNHLY and CDR2 FYNNEI. The CDR3 runs to 16 residues. CDR3 coding DNA: TGTGCCAGCAGCCCCCCCTTAGGGAGGGGCCAAGAGACCCAGTACTTC. It codes for CASSPPLGRGQETQYF.

The V gene is TRBV2, the J gene TRBJ2-1; 12 bases agree with TRBD2. The CDR3 spans 18 residues. The V segment lost 6 bases and the J segment 0 bases; nucleotides outside the gene matches: 9. The germline V gene encodes CDR1 SNHLY and CDR2 FYNNEI. The CDR3 DNA reads TGTGCCAGCAGGGCTCTAGCGGGAGGGCGGAGCTCCTACAATGAGCAGTTCTTC. It translates to CASRALAGGRSSYNEQFF.

The rearrangement uses TRBV20-1 and TRBJ1-2; possibly TRBD1 for D (6 bases). The V and J ends lost 1 base and 6 bases respectively, with 18 bases between them. This CDR3 has 15 residues. Germline-derived CDR1 and CDR2 are DFQATT and SNEGSKA (reference sequence). For the CDR3, the DNA is TGCAGTGCTAGAGGATTAATAGGGGGGGAGGATGGCTACACCTTC. It yields the protein CSARGLIGGEDGYTF.

This clonotype turned up a few times. This chain joins TRBV20-1 and TRBJ2-5; 12 positions agree with TRBD2. CDR3 length: 17 residues. Germline V gene lookup returns CDR1 DFQATT and CDR2 SNEGSKA (reference sequence). V trimming: 1 base; J trimming: 1 base; junction bases outside the gene matches: 7. The CDR3 reads CSARGSPGLAGQETQYF. The DNA for the CDR3 is TGCAGTGCTAGAGGTTCTCCGGGACTAGCGGGCCAAGAGACCCAGTACTTC.

This clonotype has just a few counts. The rearrangement links TRBV25-1 to TRBJ2-1; 8 nucleotides agree with TRBD2. The CDR3 runs 16 residues. V trimming: 2 bases; J trimming: 1 base; junction bases outside the gene matches: 4. Germline loops: CDR1 MGHDK, CDR2 SYGVNS. As DNA, the CDR3 is TGTGCCAGCAGTGAAGAAGGCGGGAGGTCCTACAATGAGCAGTTCTTC. Protein sequence: CASSEEGGRSYNEQFF.